The rows below give T cell receptor beta chains drawn from one sample of a study of blood T cell repertoires in COVID-19. TCRdb's copy holds only in-frame clones and misses some; the assay was immunoSEQ multiplex PCR. This sample yields tens of thousands of clones, of which approximately 87% are seen a single time; about 12% belongs to the top ten. Sequenced sample: peripheral blood. The receptors were sampled from a man between 65 and 79 years old with acute or convalescent COVID-19. The CDR3 runs from the conserved cysteine through the conserved F or W. A D gene is named only where the DNA matches it firmly. Size values are once, few and many counts, or a class for expanded clones, and some rows have none.

15	.	TRBD1	TRBV2	TRBJ1-5	TGTGCCAGCAGTCTCCAGGGGGCTGGCAATCAGCCCCAGCATTTT	CASSLQGAGNQPQHF
21	.	TRBD2	TRBV7-6	TRBJ2-2	TGTGCCAGCAGCCTTTCCTTCACTAACGGGGGACTAGCGTTGAACACCGGGGAGCTGTTTTTT	CASSLSFTNGGLALNTGELFF
15	.	TRBD2	TRBV9	TRBJ2-5	TGTCCCAGCAGCGGCGGGGGGGGGCCCCAAGAGACCCAGTACTTC	CPSSGGGGPQETQYF
12	.	.	TRBV2	TRBJ2-7	TGTGCCAGCACGGCAGGCCCCTACGAGCAGTACTTC	CASTAGPYEQYF
15	.	.	TRBV6-5	TRBJ1-4	TGTGCCAGCAGCAACTTGGGGCCGATAGGGGAAAAACTGTTTTTT	CASSNLGPIGEKLFF
16	once	TRBD1	TRBV19	TRBJ1-2	TGTGCCAGTAGGGGGGTCGCGGGACAGGGGTCCTATGGCTACACCTTC	CASRGVAGQGSYGYTF
15	.	TRBD2	TRBV3-1/TRBV3-2	TRBJ2-7	TGTGCCAGCAGCCAAGAGCGGGAGGTGATATACGAGCAGTACTTC	CASSQEREVIYEQYF
15	.	TRBD2	TRBV18	TRBJ2-1	TGTGCCAGCTCACCAGGGATAGCGGGTGACAATGAGCAGTTCTTC	CASSPGIAGDNEQFF
16	.	TRBD2	TRBV15	TRBJ2-3	TGTGCCACCACGAGCGGGAGGGCGGGGATCACAGATACGCAGTATTTT	CATTSGRAGITDTQYF
14	.	TRBD1	TRBV6-5	TRBJ2-7	TGTGCCAGCAGTAGAGGGACAGGGGTCCACGAGCAGTACTTC	CASSRGTGVHEQYF
12	few	.	TRBV9	TRBJ2-2	TGTGCCAGCAGTATAGCCACCGGGGAGCTGTTTTTT	CASSIATGELFF
15	once	.	TRBV4-3	TRBJ2-1	TGCGCCAGCAGCCAAGAGCGGGTTTCCTACAATGAGCAGTTCTTC	CASSQERVSYNEQFF
17	.	.	TRBV29-1	TRBJ2-1	TGCAGCCCAGAACTAGCTGACCACGAAGATTCCTACAATGAGCAGTTCTTC	CSPELADHEDSYNEQFF
17	.	TRBD1	TRBV7-8	TRBJ2-1	TGTGCCAGCAGACCTGACAGGGGCCCGAGCTCCTACAATGAGCAGTTCTTC	CASRPDRGPSSYNEQFF
18	few	TRBD1	TRBV6-2/TRBV6-3	TRBJ1-2	TGTGCCAGCAGCTTCGCGGGACAGATAAAGGTTGTTTACTATGGCTACACCTTC	CASSFAGQIKVVYYGYTF
16	.	.	TRBV7-8	TRBJ1-1	TGTGCCAGCAGCTTAGGGGGGAAGGGGGAGAACACTGAAGCTTTCTTT	CASSLGGKGENTEAFF
16	.	.	TRBV7-2	TRBJ2-3	TGTGCCAGCAGCCCCAGGGTGGGCCGCGCGAACGATACGCAGTATTTT	CASSPRVGRANDTQYF
15	.	.	TRBV29-1	TRBJ1-2	TGCAGCGTTGAGGTATGGAGGGAAGCTAACTATGGCTACACCTTC	CSVEVWREANYGYTF
15	.	.	TRBV3-1/TRBV3-2	TRBJ1-2	TGCGCCAGCAGCCAAGATACAGGGCTCAGCTATGGCTACACCTTC	CASSQDTGLSYGYTF
15	.	.	TRBV7-3	TRBJ1-6	TGTGCCAGCAGCTTAAATTCAGGCGAGAATTCACCCCTCCACTTT	CASSLNSGENSPLHF
13	.	.	TRBV29-1	TRBJ2-7	TGCAGCGTTGAAGAGGGAAGCGGTTACGAGCAGTACTTC	CSVEEGSGYEQYF
14	.	.	TRBV25-1	TRBJ1-3	TGTGCCAGCACGGGGGGGACTTCTGGAAACACCATATATTTT	CASTGGTSGNTIYF
12	once	.	TRBV2	TRBJ1-5	TGTGCCAGCAGTGACACGGCAGGGGCCCAGCATTTT	CASSDTAGAQHF
11	.	.	TRBV20-1	TRBJ2-1	TGCAGTCCAAAGGGGGACAATGAGCAGTTCTTC	CSPKGDNEQFF
15	.	.	TRBV6-1	TRBJ1-6	TGTGCCAGCAGTGAACAACAGGGCGGCAATTCACCCCTCCACTTT	CASSEQQGGNSPLHF
14	.	.	TRBV3-1/TRBV3-2	TRBJ2-7	TGTGCCAGCAGCCAAGCAGTGACTCCCTCCGAGCAGTACTTC	CASSQAVTPSEQYF
17	.	TRBD2	TRBV5-8	TRBJ2-1	TGTGCCAGCAGCGGAGCTAGCGGAGAGGGTCCCTACAATGAGCAGTTCTTC	CASSGASGEGPYNEQFF
15	.	TRBD1	TRBV19	TRBJ1-4	TGTGCCAGTAGTCCCCCGACAGGGGGCAATGAAAAACTGTTTTTT	CASSPPTGGNEKLFF
15	.	TRBD1	TRBV28	TRBJ2-2	TGTGCCAGCAGTCCCTGGACACCCAGGGGGGGGGAGCTGTTTTTT	CASSPWTPRGGELFF
16	few	.	TRBV6-5	TRBJ1-2	TGTGCCAGCAGTTACTCTTCCCCCGGGGTGGGGTATGGCTACACCTTC	CASSYSSPGVGYGYTF
13	.	.	TRBV29-1	TRBJ1-1	TGCAGCGGATATAAGTCAGGTGGCACTGAAGCTTTCTTT	CSGYKSGGTEAFF
15	.	TRBD2	TRBV14	TRBJ2-1	TGTGCCAGCAGCGACACTAGCGGGGGGAACAATGAGCAGTTCTTC	CASSDTSGGNNEQFF
14	.	TRBD2	TRBV10-3	TRBJ2-1	TGTGCCATCAGTCTAGCGGGGGAGGGTAATGAGCAGTTCTTC	CAISLAGEGNEQFF
15	.	.	TRBV6-2/TRBV6-3	TRBJ2-7	TGTGCCAGCAGTCTAGTCGGACAGCTACGCTACGAGCAGTACTTC	CASSLVGQLRYEQYF
15	.	TRBD1	TRBV24-1	TRBJ1-4	TGTGCCACCAGTGATGGTGAGACAGGGAATGAAAAACTGTTTTTT	CATSDGETGNEKLFF
15	.	TRBD2	TRBV18	TRBJ2-1	TGTGCCAGCTCACCAGCCAGCGGGAGGAACAATGAGCAGTTCTTC	CASSPASGRNNEQFF
15	.	TRBD2	TRBV27	TRBJ2-5	TGTGCCAGCAGTCCGGAACTAGCGGCCCCAGAGACCCAGTACTTC	CASSPELAAPETQYF
15	.	TRBD1	TRBV5-4	TRBJ1-1	TGTGCCAGCGGTTCTTCTACAGGGGAGGACACTGAAGCTTTCTTT	CASGSSTGEDTEAFF
12	.	.	TRBV28	TRBJ1-2	TGTGCCAGCAGTTACAGGGACTATGGCTACACCTTC	CASSYRDYGYTF